This T cell receptor beta chain was sequenced during a study of CXCR3-negative and CXCR3-positive naive CD8 T cells. Carrying UMI labels, the TRB cDNA libraries were prepared through 5' RACE. Using the 5' RACE reads, TCRdb records one entry per CDR3 protein without DNA. Found here are some 130,000 distinct CDR3 sequences; the top ten clones hold 0.29%. The CDR3 is 14 residues long. V usage is TRBV12-3 or TRBV12-4 and J usage is TRBJ2-7. The sequence came from a human donor in good health. Some clones in this sample may be carry-over from other donors' samples. What was sequenced was naive CXCR3- CD8+ T cells from blood. This sample's subset: CD45RO-CCR7+CD27+CD95- naive CD8+ T cells lacking CXCR3 (TNR3-). The CDR3 here is CASSSGVRRYEQYF.